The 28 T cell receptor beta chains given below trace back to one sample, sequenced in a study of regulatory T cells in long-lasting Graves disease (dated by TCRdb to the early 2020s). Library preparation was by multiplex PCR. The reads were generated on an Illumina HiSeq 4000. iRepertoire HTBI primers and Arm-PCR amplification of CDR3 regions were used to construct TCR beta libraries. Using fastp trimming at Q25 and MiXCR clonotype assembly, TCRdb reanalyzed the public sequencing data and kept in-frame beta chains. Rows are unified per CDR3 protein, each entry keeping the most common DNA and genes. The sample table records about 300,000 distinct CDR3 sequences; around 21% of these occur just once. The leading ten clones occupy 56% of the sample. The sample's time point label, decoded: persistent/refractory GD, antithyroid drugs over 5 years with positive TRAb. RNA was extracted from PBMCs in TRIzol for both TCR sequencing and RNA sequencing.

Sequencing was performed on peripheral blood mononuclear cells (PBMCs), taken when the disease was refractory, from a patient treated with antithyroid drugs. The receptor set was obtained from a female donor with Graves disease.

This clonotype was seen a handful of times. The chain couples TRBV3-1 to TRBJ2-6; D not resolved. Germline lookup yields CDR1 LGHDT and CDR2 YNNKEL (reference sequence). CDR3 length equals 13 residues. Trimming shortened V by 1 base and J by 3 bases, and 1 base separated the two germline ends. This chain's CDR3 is CASSQVGANVLTF. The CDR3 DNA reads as TGTGCCAGCAGCCAAGTTGGGGCCAACGTCCTGACTTTC.

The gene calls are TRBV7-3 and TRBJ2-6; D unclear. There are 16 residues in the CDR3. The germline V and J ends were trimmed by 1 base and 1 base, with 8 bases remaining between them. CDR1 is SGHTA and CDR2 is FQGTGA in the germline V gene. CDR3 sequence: CASSLNPRSGANVLTF. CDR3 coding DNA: TGTGCCAGCAGCTTAAATCCCAGGTCTGGGGCCAACGTCCTGACTTTC.

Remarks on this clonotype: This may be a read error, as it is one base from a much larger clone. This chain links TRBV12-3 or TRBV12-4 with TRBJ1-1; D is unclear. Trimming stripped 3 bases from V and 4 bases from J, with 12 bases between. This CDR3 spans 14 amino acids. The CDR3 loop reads CASSFRWLSTEAFF. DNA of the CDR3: TGTGCCAGCAGTTTCAGATGGTTGAGCACTGAAGCTTTCTTT.

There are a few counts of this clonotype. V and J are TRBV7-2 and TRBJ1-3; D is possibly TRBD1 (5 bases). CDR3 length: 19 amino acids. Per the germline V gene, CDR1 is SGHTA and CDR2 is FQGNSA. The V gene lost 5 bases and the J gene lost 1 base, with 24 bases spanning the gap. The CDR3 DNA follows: TGTGCCAGCAGCCACCCGGGGGATTTAGGACATACTTCTGGAAACACCATATATTTT. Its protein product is CASSHPGDLGHTSGNTIYF.

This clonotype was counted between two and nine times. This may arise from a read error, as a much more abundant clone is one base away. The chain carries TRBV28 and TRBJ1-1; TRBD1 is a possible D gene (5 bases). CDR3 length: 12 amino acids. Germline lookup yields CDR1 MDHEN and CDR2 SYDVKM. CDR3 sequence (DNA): TGTGCCAGCAGTTCGTGGGGCACTGAAGCTCTCTTT. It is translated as CASSSWGTEALF.

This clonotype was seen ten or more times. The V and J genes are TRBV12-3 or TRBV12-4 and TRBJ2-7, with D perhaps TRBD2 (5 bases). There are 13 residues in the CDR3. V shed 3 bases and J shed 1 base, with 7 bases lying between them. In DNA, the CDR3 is TGTGCCAGCAGTTTCGGGGATTCCTACGAGCAGTACTTC. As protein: CASSFGDSYEQYF.

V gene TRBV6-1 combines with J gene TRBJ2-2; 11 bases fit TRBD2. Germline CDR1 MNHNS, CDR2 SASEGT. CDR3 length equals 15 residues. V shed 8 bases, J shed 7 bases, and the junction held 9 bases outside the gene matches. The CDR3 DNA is TGTGCCAGCGCAACTAGCGGGAGTTACGGCGGGGAGCTGTTTTTT. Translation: CASATSGSYGGELFF.

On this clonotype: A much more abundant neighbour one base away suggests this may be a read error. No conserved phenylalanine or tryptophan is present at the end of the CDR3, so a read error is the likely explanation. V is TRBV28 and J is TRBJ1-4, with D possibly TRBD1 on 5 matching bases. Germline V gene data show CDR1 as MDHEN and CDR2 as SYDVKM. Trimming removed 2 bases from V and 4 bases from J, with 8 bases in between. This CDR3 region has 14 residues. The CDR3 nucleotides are TGTGCCAGCAGTTTACGGGGGAGTAATGAAAAACTGTTTCTT. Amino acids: CASSLRGSNEKLFL.

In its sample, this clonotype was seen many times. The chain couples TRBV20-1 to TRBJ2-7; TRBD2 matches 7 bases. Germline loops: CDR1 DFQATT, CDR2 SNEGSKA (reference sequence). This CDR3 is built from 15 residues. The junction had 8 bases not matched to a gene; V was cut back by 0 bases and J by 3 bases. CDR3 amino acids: CSAREGLAVDYEQYF. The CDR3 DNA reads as TGCAGTGCTAGAGAGGGCCTAGCGGTTGACTACGAGCAGTACTTC.

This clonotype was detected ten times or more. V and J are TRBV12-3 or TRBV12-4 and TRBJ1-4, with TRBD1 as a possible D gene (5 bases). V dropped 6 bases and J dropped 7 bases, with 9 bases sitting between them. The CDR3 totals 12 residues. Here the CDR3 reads CASRQAGEKLFF. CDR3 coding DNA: TGTGCCAGCAGACAGGCAGGTGAAAAACTGTTTTTT.

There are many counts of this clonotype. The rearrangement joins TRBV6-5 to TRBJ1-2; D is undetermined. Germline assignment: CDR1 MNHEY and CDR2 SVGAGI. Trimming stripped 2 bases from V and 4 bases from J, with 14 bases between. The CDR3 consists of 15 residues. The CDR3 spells CASSYRRQDFYGYTF. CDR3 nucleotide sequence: TGTGCCAGCAGTTACCGGAGGCAGGACTTCTATGGCTACACCTTC.

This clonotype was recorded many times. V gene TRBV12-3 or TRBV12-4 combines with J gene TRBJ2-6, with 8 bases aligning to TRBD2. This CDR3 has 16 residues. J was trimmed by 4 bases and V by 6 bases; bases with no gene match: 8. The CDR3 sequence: CASRPRGGLGANVLTF. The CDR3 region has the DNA TGTGCCAGCAGACCCCGCGGGGGGCTCGGGGCCAACGTCCTGACTTTC.

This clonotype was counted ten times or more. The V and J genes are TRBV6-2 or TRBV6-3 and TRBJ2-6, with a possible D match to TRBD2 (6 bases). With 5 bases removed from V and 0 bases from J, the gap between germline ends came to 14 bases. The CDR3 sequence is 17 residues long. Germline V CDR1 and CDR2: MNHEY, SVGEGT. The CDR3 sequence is CASSAGRTRSGANVLTF. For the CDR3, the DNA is TGTGCCAGCAGTGCGGGGAGGACTCGCTCTGGGGCCAACGTCCTGACTTTC.

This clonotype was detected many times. CDR3: CASSLERVTGELFF. CDR3 coding DNA: TGTGCCAGCAGCTTAGAACGGGTCACCGGGGAGCTGTTTTTT. The chain has TRBV11-2 and TRBJ2-2; D unclear. The CDR3 runs 14 residues. Trimming shortened V by 0 bases and J by 4 bases, and 6 bases separated the two germline ends. Germline assignment: CDR1 SGHAT and CDR2 FQNNGV.

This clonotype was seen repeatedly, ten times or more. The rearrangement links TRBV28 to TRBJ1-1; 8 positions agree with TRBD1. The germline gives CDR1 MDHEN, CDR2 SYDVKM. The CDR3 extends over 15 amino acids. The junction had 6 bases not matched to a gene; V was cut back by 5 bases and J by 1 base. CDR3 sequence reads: CASSQAGTGNTEAFF. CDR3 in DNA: TGTGCCAGCAGTCAAGCCGGGACAGGGAACACTGAAGCTTTCTTT.

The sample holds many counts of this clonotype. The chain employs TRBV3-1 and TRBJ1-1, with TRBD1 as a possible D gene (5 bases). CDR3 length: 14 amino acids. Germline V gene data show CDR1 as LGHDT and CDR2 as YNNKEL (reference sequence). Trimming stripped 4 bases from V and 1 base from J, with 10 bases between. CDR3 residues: CASSPGYENTEAFF. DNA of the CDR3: TGTGCCAGCAGCCCAGGGTACGAGAACACTGAAGCTTTCTTT.

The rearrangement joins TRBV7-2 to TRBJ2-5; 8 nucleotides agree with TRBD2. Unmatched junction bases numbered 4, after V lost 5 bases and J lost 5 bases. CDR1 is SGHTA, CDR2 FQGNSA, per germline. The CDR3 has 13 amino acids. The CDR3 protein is CASSPGGRETQYF. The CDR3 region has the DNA TGTGCCAGCAGCCCGGGGGGGCGTGAGACCCAGTACTTC.

The CDR3 sequence is CSTEDGSSGNTIYF. Written as DNA, the CDR3 is TGCAGCACCGAGGACGGTTCCTCTGGAAACACCATATATTTT. This sequence joins TRBV29-1 and TRBJ1-3, with D hard to call. Trimming removed 8 bases from V and 0 bases from J, with 14 bases in between. The CDR3 length is 14 residues. Germline values: CDR1 SQVTM, CDR2 ANQGSEA.

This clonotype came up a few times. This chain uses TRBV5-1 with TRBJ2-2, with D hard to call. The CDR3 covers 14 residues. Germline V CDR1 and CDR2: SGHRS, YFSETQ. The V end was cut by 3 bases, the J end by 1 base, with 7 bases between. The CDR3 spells CASSSNGNTGELFF. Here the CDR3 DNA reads TGCGCCAGCAGCTCGAACGGGAACACCGGGGAGCTGTTTTTT.

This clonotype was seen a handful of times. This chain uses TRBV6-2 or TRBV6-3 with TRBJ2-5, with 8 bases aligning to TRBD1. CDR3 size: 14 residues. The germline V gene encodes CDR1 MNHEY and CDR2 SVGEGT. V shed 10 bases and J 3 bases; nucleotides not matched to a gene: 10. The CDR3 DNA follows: TGTGCCACTCGACAGGGGCCGCTCGAAGAGACCCAGTACTTC. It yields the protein CATRQGPLEETQYF.

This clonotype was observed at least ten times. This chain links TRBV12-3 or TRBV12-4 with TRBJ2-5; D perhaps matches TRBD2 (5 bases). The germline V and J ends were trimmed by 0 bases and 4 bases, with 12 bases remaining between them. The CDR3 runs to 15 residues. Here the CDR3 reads CASSLARWAGETQYF. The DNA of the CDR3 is TGTGCCAGCAGTTTAGCCCGGTGGGCGGGAGAGACCCAGTACTTC.

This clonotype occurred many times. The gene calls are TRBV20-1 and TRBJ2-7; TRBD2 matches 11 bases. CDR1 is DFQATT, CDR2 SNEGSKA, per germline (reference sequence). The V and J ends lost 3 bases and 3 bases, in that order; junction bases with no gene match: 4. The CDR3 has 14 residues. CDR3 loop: CSASGTSGYYEQYF. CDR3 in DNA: TGCAGTGCTAGCGGGACTAGCGGATACTACGAGCAGTACTTC.

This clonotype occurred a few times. The CDR3 DNA reads as TGTGCCAGCAGCCGAACAGGGGGCGAGGAGACCCAGTACTTC. Protein sequence: CASSRTGGEETQYF. The chain links TRBV6-1 to TRBJ2-5; 9 bases align to TRBD1. Germline CDR1 is MNHNS and CDR2 is SASEGT. Losses at the gene ends were 6 bases for V and 5 bases for J; bases not matched to a gene: 7. The CDR3 totals 14 residues.

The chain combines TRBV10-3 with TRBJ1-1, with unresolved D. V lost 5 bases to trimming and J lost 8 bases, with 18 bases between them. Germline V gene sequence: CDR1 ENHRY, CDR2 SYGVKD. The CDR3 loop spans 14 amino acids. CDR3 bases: TGTGCCATCAGTTGGAATGGCGTGAGGACCGAAGCTTTCTTT. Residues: CAISWNGVRTEAFF.

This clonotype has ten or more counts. DNA for the CDR3: TGTGCCAGCAGTTCCCCGGAGCTTCAGCCCCAGCATTTT. Protein product: CASSSPELQPQHF. The chain combines TRBV28 with TRBJ1-5; D is ambiguous. The CDR3 runs 13 residues. With 4 bases removed from V and 6 bases from J, the gap between germline ends came to 10 bases. Per the germline V gene, CDR1 is MDHEN and CDR2 is SYDVKM.

The DNA for the CDR3 is TGTGCCAGCAGTTCTCGTGTAGCGATCGCCACTGAAGCTTTCTTT. Residues: CASSSRVAIATEAFF. V gene TRBV27 combines with J gene TRBJ1-1; D is undetermined. This CDR3 is 15 amino acids long. The V end lost 4 bases, the J end lost 4 bases, and 16 bases lay between the germline ends. The germline V gene encodes CDR1 MNHEY and CDR2 SMNVEV (reference sequence).

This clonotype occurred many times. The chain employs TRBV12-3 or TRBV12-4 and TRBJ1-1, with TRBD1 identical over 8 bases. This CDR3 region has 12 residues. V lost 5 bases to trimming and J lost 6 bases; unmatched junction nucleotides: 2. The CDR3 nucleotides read TGTGCCAGCAGTCCGACAGGGGCTGAAGCTTTCTTT. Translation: CASSPTGAEAFF.

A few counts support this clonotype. The CDR3 DNA follows: TGCAGTGCACAAATCCCCTCCGGGACAGGAGGGATTTTCTCGGAAAAACTGTTTTTT. This sequence encodes CSAQIPSGTGGIFSEKLFF. The chain carries TRBV20-1 and TRBJ1-4; 8 bases fit TRBD1. Germline-derived CDR1 and CDR2 are DFQATT and SNEGSKA (reference sequence). The trim removed 6 bases at V and 8 bases at J, leaving 26 bases unmatched. This CDR3 has 19 residues.